This T cell receptor beta chain derives from a study of T cell changes during pregnancy in multiple sclerosis. Here immunoSEQ multiplex PCR was the method, and the copy in TCRdb shows in-frame clones only, minus some. Here the sample spans tens of thousands of clones, about 90% being singletons. This clonotype was sampled from a female donor with multiple sclerosis, enrolled in a pregnancy study. The sample in question was CD4+ T cells from peripheral blood mononuclear cells, obtained in the second trimester of pregnancy.

The CDR3 region has the DNA TGCAGCGCCGGGACAGCCCTAACCTCGAACACCGGGGAGCTGTTTTTT. Translation gives CSAGTALTSNTGELFF. This sequence joins TRBV29-1 and TRBJ2-2, with 7 positions matching TRBD1. This CDR3 is 16 amino acids long. J was trimmed by 0 bases and V by 7 bases; bases with no gene match: 11. Germline CDR1 SQVTM, CDR2 ANQGSEA.